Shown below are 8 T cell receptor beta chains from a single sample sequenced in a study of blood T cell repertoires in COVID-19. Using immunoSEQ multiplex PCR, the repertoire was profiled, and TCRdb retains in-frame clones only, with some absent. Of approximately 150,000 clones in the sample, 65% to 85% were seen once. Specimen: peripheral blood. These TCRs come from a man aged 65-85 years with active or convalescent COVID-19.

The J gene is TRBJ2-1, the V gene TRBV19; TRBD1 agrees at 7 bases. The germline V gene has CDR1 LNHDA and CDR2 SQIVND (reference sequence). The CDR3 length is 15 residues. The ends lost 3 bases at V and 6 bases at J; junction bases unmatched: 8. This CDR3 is CASSITRDSGNEQFF. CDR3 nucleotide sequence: TGTGCCAGTAGTATCACCCGGGACAGCGGCAATGAGCAGTTCTTC.

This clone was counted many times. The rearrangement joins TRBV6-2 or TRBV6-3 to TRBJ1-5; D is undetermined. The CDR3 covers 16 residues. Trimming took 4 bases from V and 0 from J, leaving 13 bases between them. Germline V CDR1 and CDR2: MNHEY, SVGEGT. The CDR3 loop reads CASSSGHSYSNQPQHF. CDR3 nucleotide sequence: TGTGCCAGCAGTTCCGGTCACTCGTATAGCAATCAGCCCCAGCATTTT.

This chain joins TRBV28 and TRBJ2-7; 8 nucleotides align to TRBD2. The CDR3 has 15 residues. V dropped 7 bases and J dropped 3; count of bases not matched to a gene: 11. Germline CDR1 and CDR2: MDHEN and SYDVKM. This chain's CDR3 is CASISSSGGVYEQYF. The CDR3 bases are TGTGCCAGCATATCCTCGAGCGGGGGAGTCTACGAGCAGTACTTC.

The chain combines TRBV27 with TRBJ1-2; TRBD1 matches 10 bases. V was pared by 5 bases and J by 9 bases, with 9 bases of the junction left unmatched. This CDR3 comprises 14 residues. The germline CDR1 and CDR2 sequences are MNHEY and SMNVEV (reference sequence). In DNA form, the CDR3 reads TGTGCCAGCAGTCTCACCGGGACAGGGGCCCGCTACACCTTC. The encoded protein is CASSLTGTGARYTF.

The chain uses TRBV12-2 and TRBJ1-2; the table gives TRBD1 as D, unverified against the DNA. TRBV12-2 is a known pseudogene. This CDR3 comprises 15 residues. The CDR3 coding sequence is TGTGCAAGTCGCCTTGACCCCGCCAGGAACTATGGCTACACCTTC. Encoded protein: CASRLDPARNYGYTF.

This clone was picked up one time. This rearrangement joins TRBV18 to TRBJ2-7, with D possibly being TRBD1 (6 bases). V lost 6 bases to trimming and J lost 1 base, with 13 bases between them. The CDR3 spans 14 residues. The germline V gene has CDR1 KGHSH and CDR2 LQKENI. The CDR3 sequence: CASSLRTESYEQYF. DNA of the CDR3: TGTGCCAGCTCCCTTCGGACAGAATCCTACGAGCAGTACTTC.

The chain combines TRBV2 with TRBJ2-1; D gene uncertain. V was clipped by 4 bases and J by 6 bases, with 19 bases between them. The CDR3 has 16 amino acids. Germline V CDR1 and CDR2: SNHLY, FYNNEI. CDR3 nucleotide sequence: TGTGCCAGCAGTGCCAACGACCCTAGGAACTTCAATGAGCAGTTCTTC. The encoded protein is CASSANDPRNFNEQFF.

The CDR3 sequence is CASSYWSDEQFF. For the CDR3, the DNA is TGTGCCAGCAGTTATTGGTCGGATGAGCAGTTCTTC. The chain employs TRBV6-6 and TRBJ2-1; D unclear. The CDR3 is 12 amino acids. V was shortened by 3 bases and J by 8 bases, with 8 bases between the two germline ends. Per the germline V gene, CDR1 is MNHNY and CDR2 is SVGAGI (reference sequence).